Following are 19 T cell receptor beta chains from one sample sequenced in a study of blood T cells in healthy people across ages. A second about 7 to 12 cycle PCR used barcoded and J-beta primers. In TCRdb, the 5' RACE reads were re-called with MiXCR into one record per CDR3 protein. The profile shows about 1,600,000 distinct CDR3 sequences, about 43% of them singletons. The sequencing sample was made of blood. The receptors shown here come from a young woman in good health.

This CDR3 is CSALLAGAYYEQYF. DNA for the CDR3: TGCAGTGCTTTACTAGCGGGGGCATACTACGAGCAGTACTTC. The rearrangement joins TRBV20-1 to TRBJ2-7; 11 bases agree with TRBD2. From germline, CDR1 is DFQATT and CDR2 SNEGSKA (reference sequence). The CDR3 loop spans 14 amino acids. V shed 5 bases, J shed 3 bases, and the junction held 6 bases outside the gene matches.

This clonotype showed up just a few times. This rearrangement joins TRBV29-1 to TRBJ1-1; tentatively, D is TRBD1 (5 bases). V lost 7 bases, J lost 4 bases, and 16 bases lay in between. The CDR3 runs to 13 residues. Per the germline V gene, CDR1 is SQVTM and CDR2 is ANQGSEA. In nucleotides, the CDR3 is TGCAGCGAATATGCGGGGGATGGCACTGAAGCTTTCTTT. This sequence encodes CSEYAGDGTEAFF.

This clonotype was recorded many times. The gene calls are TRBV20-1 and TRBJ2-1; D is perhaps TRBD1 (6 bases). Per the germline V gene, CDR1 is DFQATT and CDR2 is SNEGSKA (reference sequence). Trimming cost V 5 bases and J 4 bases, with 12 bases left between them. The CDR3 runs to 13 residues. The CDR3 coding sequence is TGCAGTGCTGAACAGGGTACTTACAATGAGCAGTTCTTC. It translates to CSAEQGTYNEQFF.

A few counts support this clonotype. This CDR3 is CASSWKTGGLDTEAFF. CDR3 coding DNA: TGTGCCAGCAGCTGGAAGACAGGGGGTCTGGACACTGAAGCTTTCTTT. The rearrangement uses TRBV7-9 and TRBJ1-1; 9 bases are shared with TRBD1. The CDR3 extends over 16 amino acids. V shed 4 bases, J shed 3 bases, and the junction held 9 bases outside the gene matches. The germline V gene encodes CDR1 SEHNR and CDR2 FQNEAQ (reference sequence).

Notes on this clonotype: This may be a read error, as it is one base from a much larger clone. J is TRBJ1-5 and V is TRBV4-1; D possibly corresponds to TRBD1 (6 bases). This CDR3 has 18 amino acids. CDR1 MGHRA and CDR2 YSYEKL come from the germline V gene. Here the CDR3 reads CTSSQGMNRALGNQPQHF. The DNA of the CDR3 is TGCACCAGCAGCCAAGGGATGAACAGGGCCTTGGGCAATCAGCCCCAGCATTTT.

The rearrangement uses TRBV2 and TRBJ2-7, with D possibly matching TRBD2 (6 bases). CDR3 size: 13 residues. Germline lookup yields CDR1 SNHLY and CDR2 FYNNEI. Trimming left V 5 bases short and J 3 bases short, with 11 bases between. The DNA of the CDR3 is TGTGCCAGCAGTCACGGGAGTTTCTACGAGCAGTACTTC. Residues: CASSHGSFYEQYF. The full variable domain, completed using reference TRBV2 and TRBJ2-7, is EPEVTQTPSHQVTQMGQEVILRCVPISNHLYFYWYRQILGQKVEFLVSFYNNEISEKSEIFDDQFSVERPDGSNFTLKIRSTKLEDSAMYFCASSHGSFYEQYFGPGTRLTVT.

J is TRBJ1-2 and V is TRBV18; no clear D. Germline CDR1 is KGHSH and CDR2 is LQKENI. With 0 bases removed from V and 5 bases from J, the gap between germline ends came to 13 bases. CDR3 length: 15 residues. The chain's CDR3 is CASSPPRALGYGYTF. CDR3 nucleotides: TGTGCCAGCTCACCACCGAGGGCCCTAGGGTATGGCTACACCTTC.

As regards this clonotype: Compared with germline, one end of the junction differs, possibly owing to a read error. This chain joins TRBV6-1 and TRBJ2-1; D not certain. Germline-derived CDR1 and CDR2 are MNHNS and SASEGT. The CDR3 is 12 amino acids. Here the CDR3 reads CASSAFGDEQFF. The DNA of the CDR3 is TGTGCCAGCAGTGCATTTGGGGATGAGCAGTTTTTC.

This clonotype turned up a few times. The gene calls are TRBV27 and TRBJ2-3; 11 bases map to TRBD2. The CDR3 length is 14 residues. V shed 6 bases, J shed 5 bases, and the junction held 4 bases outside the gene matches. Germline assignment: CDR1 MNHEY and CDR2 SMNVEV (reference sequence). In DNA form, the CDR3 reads TGTGCCAGCAGACTGGGGACTAGCGGAGATACGCAGTATTTT. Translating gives CASRLGTSGDTQYF.

This chain's CDR3 is CASRLVFYEQYF. Written as DNA, the CDR3 is TGTGCCAGCCGCCTCGTTTTTTACGAGCAGTACTTC. The V and J genes are TRBV6-2 or TRBV6-3 and TRBJ2-7; D not resolved. With 8 bases removed from V and 4 bases from J, the gap between germline ends came to 12 bases. CDR1 is MNHEY and CDR2 is SVGEGT in the germline V gene. The length of the CDR3 is 12 residues.

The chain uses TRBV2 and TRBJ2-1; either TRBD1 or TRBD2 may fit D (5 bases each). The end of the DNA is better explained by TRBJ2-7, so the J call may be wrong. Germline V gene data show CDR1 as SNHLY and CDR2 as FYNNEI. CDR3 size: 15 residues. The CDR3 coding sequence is TGTGCCAGCGGAGGCTTCGACAGCTCCTACAATGAGCAGTACTTC. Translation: CASGGFDSSYNEQYF.

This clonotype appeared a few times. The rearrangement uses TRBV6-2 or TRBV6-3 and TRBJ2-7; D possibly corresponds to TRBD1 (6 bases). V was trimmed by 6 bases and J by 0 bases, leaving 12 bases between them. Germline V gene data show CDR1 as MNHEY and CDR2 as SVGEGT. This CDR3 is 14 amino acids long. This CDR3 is CASRTNRASYEQYF. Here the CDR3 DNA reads TGTGCCAGCAGAACAAACAGGGCCTCCTACGAGCAGTACTTC.

CDR3 nucleotides: TGTGCCATCAGTGAGACTCCGGGTAGCGGGAGTTCAGAGACCCAGTACTTC. Translating gives CAISETPGSGSSETQYF. This chain uses TRBV10-3 with TRBJ2-5; 9 bases line up with TRBD2. The trim removed 2 bases at V and 4 bases at J, leaving 11 bases unmatched. Germline V gene sequence: CDR1 ENHRY, CDR2 SYGVKD. CDR3 length: 17 amino acids.

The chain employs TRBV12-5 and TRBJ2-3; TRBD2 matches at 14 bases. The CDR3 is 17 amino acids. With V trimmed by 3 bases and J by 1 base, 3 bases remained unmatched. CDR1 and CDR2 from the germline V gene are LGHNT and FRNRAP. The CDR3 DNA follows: TGTGCTAGTGGTTTTACGACTAGCGGGGGGGGCACAGATACGCAGTATTTT. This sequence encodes CASGFTTSGGGTDTQYF.

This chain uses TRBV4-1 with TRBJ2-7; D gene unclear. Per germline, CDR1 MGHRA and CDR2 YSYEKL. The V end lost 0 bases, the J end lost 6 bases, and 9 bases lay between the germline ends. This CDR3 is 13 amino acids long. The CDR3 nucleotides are TGCGCCAGCAGCCAAGATTTAGAAACCGAGCAGTACTTC. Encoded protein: CASSQDLETEQYF.

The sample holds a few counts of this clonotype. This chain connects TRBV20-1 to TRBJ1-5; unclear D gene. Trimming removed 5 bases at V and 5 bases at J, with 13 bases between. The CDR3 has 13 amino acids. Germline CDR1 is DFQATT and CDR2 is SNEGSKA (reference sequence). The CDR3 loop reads CSAGGGFDQPQHF. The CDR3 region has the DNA TGCAGTGCTGGAGGTGGTTTTGATCAGCCCCAGCATTTT.

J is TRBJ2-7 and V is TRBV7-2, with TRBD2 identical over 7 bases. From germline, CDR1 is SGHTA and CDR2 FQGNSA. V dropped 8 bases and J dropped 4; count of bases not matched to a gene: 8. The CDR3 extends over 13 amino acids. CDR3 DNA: TGTGCCAGCCAACGGGGGGTGGGTTACGAGCAGTACTTC. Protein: CASQRGVGYEQYF.

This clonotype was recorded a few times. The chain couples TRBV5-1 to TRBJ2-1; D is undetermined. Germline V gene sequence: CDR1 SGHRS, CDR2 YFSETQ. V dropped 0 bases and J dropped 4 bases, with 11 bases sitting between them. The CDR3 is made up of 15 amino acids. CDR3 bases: TGCGCCAGCAGCTTGGACTTGACCCCTTACAATGAGCAGTTCTTC. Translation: CASSLDLTPYNEQFF.

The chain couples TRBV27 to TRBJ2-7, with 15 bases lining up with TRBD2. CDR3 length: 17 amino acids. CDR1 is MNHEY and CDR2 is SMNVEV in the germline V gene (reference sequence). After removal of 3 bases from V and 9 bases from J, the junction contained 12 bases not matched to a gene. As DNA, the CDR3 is TGTGCCAGCAGTTTGGGTATGGTGGGACTAGCGGGAGGAACGCAGTACTTC. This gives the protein CASSLGMVGLAGGTQYF.